This entry describes one T cell receptor beta chain. The CDR3 sequence is 14 residues long. The V gene end was trimmed by 4 bases and the J gene end by 8 bases; junction bases not matched to a gene: 10. The germline gives CDR1 SGHDN, CDR2 FVKESK. Libraries were prepared by immunoSEQ multiplex PCR; TCRdb keeps only in-frame clonotypes and omits some of them. This sample yields about 140,000 clones, of which about 80% are seen a single time; about 1.4% belongs to the top ten. These data are taken from a study of blood T cell repertoires in COVID-19. The genes are TRBV14 and TRBJ1-1; 7 bases line up with TRBD1. The origin of this receptor is a human donor in a cohort sampled during active COVID-19. The specimen sequenced was peripheral blood. The CDR3 DNA sequence: TGTGCCAGCAGCCGACCCTTGACAGGGATGGAAGCTTTCTTT. It is translated as CASSRPLTGMEAFF.